This T cell receptor (beta chain) comes out of a study of T cells in localized non-small cell lung cancer (dated by TCRdb to the early 2020s). As for the study more broadly: Comparing tumors with uninvolved tumor-adjacent lungs, the study looked at the T cell repertoires of roughly 250 patients with early-stage NSCLC. The cohort comprised roughly 240 treatment-naïve NSCLC patients with resected, localized lung tumors. NSCLC patients had a mean age of approximately 66 years, and 120 to 150 were male and about a hundred female.

In the case of this clone: This clone's antigen is unknown. The sample holds no much larger clone one base away, and base qualities are not on file. This sample also contains other DNA sequences that code for the same CDR3.

The paper's findings and limits, for the study overall: Because the study design was exploratory, TCR variables were selected using unadjusted p-values without false-discovery rate correction. Uninvolved tumor-adjacent lung showed the highest T cell clonality, higher than tumor, which suggests more focused antigenic responses in the uninvolved tumor-adjacent lung. Higher T cell density in blood was associated with longer overall survival, whereas higher clonality in adjacent lung was associated with shorter survival. Because multi-region tumor sequencing was not performed, intratumor heterogeneity could not be ruled out. A median of about 61 of the top 100 tumor clones turned up in the paired uninvolved adjacent lung, and approximately 30 of those clones also ranked among the top 100 of that same adjacent lung.

Relative to germline, V is 3 bases shorter and J is 0 bases shorter, with 2 bases between their ends. Measured from the cysteine to the phenylalanine, the CDR3 is 12 residues long. Only the CDR3 portion is preserved as DNA: 36 bases, with reading frame beginning at the first base. Based on the germline V gene, the CDR1 and CDR2 sequences are KGHSH and LQKENI. At diagnosis, tumor, uninvolved tumor-adjacent lung and peripheral blood were collected and then preserved as a mix of FFPE and fresh-frozen material. Blood samples were analyzed as peripheral blood mononuclear cells for TCR repertoire profiling. The immunoSEQ Assay was used to sequence TCR beta CDR3 regions from DNA. Concerning the study's data processing: T cell density was computed as TCR beta template counts normalized to usable DNA estimated by amplifying housekeeping genes. Richness was estimated with the preseqR package, extrapolating to 400,000 templates for PBMC samples and 120,000 templates for tissue samples. Clonality was defined by subtracting Pielou's evenness from one. To identify tissue-enriched TCRs, differential abundance testing was run on productive amino-acid clonotypes with a minimum total count of 5 and an alpha of 0.1. The Jaccard Index and the Morisita Overlap Index were used to measure how much the repertoires overlapped between compartments. GLIPH grouped TCR beta CDR3s together with public tetramer-defined viral CDR3s, and a viral motif had to include at least three viral sequences and also show V-gene enrichment. The table comes from immuneACCESS by way of TCRdb, which keeps in-frame sequences with V and J called. Part of the clones is missing from these tables; in studies checked, under half for an unresolved V gene and the rest for unknown reasons. The V and J calls and clone size are taken from that table; D and trimming were inferred from the DNA. Present in this sample are approximately 140,000 clones, roughly 90% of which were seen just once. Around 1.5% of the sample rests with the top ten.

This material consisted of peripheral blood, taken before any cancer treatment. This TCR came from a female donor older than 55 with stage I lung adenocarcinoma. The V gene is TRBV18 and the J gene is TRBJ2-5, with the D gene uncertain. The CDR3 reads CASSPNQETQYF. Read as DNA, the sequence is TGTGCCAGCTCACCGAACCAAGAGACCCAGTACTTC.